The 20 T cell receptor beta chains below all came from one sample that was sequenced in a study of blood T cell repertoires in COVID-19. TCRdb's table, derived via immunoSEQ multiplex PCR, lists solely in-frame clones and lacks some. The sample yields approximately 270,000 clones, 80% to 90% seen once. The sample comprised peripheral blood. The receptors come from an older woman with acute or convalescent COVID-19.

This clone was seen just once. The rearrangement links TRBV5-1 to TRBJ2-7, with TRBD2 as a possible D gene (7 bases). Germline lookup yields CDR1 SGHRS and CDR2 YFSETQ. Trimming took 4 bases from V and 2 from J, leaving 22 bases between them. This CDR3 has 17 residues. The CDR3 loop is CASSLGAGANTPYEQYF. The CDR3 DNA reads TGCGCCAGCAGCCTGGGGGCGGGGGCCAACACGCCCTACGAGCAGTACTTC.

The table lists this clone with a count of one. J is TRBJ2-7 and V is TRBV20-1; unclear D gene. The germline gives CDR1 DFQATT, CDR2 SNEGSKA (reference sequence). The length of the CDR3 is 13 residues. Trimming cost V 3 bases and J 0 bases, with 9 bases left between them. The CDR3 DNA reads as TGCAGTGCTAGTCCGGGTTCCTCCTACGAGCAGTACTTC. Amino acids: CSASPGSSYEQYF.

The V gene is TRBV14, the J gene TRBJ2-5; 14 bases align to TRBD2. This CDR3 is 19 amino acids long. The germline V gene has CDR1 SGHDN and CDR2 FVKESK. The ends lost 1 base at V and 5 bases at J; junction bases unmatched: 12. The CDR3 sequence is CASSQVPGLAGAPGETQYF. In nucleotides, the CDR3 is TGTGCCAGCAGCCAAGTCCCGGGACTAGCGGGGGCCCCCGGGGAGACCCAGTACTTC. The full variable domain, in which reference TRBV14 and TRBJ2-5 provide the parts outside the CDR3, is EAGVTQFPSHSVIEKGQTVTLRCDPISGHDNLYWYRRVMGKEIKFLLHFVKESKQDESGMPNNRFLAERTGGTYSTLKVQPAELEDSGVYFCASSQVPGLAGAPGETQYFGPGTRLLVL.

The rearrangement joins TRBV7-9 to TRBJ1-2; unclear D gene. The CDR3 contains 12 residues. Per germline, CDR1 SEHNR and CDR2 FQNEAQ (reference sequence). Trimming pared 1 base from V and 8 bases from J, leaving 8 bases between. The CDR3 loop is CASSLEEGGYTF. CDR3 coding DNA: TGTGCCAGCAGCTTAGAGGAGGGCGGCTACACCTTC.

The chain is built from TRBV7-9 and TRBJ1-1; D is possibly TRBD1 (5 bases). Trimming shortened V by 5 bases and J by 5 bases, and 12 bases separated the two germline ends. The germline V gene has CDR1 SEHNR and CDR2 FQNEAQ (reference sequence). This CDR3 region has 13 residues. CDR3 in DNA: TGTGCCAGCAGCCAAGCCGGGGGGACTGAAGCTTTCTTT. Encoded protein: CASSQAGGTEAFF.

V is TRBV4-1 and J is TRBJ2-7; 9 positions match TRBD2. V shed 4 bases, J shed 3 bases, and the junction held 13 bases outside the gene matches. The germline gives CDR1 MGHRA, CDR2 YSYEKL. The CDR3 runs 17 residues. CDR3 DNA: TGCGCCAGCAGCCCCTCGTCAACCGGGACTAGCCGCTACGAGCAGTACTTC. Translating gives CASSPSSTGTSRYEQYF.

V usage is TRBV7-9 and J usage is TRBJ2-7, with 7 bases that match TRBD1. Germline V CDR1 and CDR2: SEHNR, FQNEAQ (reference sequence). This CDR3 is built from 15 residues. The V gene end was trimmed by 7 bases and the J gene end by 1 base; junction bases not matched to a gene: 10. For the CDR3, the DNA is TGTGCCAGCAACATATACAGGGGTGGTTCCTACGAGCAGTACTTC. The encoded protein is CASNIYRGGSYEQYF.

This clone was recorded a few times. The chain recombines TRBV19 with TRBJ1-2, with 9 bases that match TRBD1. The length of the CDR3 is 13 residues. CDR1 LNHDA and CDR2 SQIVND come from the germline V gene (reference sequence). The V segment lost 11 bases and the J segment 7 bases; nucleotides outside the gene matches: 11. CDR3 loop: CAGGDRESPGYTF. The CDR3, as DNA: TGTGCCGGCGGGGACAGGGAGAGCCCTGGCTACACCTTC.

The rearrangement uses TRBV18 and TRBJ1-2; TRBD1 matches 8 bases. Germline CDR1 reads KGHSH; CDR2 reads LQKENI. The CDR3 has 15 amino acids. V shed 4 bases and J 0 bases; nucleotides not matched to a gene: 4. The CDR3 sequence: CASSLKQGANYGYTF. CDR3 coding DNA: TGTGCCAGCTCACTAAAACAGGGGGCTAACTATGGCTACACCTTC. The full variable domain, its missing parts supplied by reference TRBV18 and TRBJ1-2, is NAGVMQNPRHLVRRRGQEARLRCSPMKGHSHVYWYRQLPEEGLKFMVYLQKENIIDESGMPKERFSAEFPKEGPSILRIQQVVRGDSAAYFCASSLKQGANYGYTFGSGTRLTVV.

As DNA, the CDR3 is TGTGCCAGTAGAACAGGGGGACAGGGGTATGGGGCCAACGTCCTGACTTTC. The encoded protein is CASRTGGQGYGANVLTF. This chain links TRBV19 with TRBJ2-6, with 10 bases that match TRBD1. Germline CDR1 LNHDA, CDR2 SQIVND (reference sequence). The CDR3 sequence is 17 residues long. Germline trimming cut 6 bases from V and 3 bases from J; bases unmatched to any gene: 8.

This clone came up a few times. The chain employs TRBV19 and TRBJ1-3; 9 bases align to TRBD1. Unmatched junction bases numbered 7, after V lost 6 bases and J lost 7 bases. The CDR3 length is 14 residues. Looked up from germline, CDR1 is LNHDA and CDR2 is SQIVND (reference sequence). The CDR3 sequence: CASSPDRGANTIYF. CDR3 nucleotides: TGTGCCAGTAGCCCGGACAGGGGCGCGAACACCATATATTTT.

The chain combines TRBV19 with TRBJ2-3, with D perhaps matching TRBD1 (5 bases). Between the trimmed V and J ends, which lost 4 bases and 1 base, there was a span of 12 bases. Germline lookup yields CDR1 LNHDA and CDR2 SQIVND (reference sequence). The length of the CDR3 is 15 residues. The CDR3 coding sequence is TGTGCCAGTAGTAGGGGCGCGCCAGGCACAGATACGCAGTATTTT. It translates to CASSRGAPGTDTQYF.

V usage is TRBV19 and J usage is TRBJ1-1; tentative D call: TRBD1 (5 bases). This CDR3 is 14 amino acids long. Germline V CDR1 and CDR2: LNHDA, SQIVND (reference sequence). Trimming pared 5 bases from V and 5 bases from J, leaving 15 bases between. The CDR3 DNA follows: TGTGCCAGTAGTTGGGTTCGACAGAAAACTGAAGCTTTCTTT. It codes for CASSWVRQKTEAFF.

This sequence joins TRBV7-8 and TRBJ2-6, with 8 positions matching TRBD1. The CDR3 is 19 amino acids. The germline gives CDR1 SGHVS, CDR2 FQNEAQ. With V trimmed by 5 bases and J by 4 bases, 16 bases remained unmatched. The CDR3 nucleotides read TGTGCCAGCAGCGCGCGGACAGGGAATTTTTTGGCCGGGGCCAACGTCCTGACTTTC. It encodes CASSARTGNFLAGANVLTF.

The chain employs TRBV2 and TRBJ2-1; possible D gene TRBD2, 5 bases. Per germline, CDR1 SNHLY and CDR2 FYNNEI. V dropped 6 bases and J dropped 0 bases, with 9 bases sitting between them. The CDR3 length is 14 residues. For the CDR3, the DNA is TGTGCCAGCAGGCGACTAAGCTCCTACAATGAGCAGTTCTTC. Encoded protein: CASRRLSSYNEQFF.

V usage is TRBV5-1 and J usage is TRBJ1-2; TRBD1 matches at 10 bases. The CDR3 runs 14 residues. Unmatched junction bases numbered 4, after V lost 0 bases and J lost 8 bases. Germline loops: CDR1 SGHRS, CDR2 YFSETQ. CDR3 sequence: CASSLAGQGEGYTF. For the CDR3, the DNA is TGCGCCAGCAGCTTGGCTGGACAGGGGGAGGGCTACACCTTC.

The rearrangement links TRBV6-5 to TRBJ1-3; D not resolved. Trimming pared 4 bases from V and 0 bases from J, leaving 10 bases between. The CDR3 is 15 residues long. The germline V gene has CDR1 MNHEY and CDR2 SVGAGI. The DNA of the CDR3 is TGTGCCAGCAGTTCGAGTAGCAGCTCTGGAAACACCATATATTTT. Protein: CASSSSSSSGNTIYF.

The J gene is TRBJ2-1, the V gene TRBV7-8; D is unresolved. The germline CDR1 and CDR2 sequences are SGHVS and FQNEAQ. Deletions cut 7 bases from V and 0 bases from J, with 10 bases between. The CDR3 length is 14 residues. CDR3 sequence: CASTPAGSYNEQFF. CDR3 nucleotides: TGTGCCAGCACCCCTGCCGGCTCCTACAATGAGCAGTTCTTC.

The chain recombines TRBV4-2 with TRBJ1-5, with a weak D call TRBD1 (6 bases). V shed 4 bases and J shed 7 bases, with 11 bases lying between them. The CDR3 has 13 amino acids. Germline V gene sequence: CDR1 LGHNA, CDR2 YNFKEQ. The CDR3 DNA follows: TGTGCCAGCAGCCTCACAGGGCGCCAGCCCCAGCATTTT. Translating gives CASSLTGRQPQHF.

This chain's CDR3 is CASSQDPLDTQYF. Here the CDR3 DNA reads TGTGCCAGCAGCCAAGACCCCTTGGATACGCAGTATTTT. The J gene is TRBJ2-3, the V gene TRBV3-1 (or the pseudogene TRBV3-2), with unresolved D. The CDR3 contains 13 residues. From germline, CDR1 is LGHDT and CDR2 YNNKEL (reference sequence). V gave up 0 bases and J gave up 6 bases, with 7 bases separating them.